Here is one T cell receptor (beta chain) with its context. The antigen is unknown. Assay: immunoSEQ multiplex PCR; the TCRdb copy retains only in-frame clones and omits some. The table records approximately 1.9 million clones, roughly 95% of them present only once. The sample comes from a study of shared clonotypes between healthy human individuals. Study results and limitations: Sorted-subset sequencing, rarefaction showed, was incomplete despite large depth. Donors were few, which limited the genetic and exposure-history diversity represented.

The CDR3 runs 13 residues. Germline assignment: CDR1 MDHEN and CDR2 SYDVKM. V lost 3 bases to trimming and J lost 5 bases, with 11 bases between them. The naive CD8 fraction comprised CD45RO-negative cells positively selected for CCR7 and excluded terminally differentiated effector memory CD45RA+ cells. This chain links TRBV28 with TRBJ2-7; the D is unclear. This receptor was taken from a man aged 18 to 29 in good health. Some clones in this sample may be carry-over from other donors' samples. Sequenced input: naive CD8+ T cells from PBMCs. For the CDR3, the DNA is TGTGCCAGCAGTTTCCGGACGGATAACGAGCAGTACTTC. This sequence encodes CASSFRTDNEQYF.